This TCR beta chain was sequenced for a study of T cell changes during pregnancy in multiple sclerosis. Clones were read by immunoSEQ multiplex PCR, and TCRdb kept only the in-frame ones, dropping some. This sample yields over 60,000 clones, of which 90% to 95% are seen a single time; 0.7% belongs to the top ten. Germline V gives CDR1 MGHDK, CDR2 SYGVNS. V lost 3 bases to trimming and J lost 7 bases, with 15 bases between them. The CDR3 totals 15 residues. The chain has TRBV25-1 and TRBJ1-4; D might be TRBD1 (5 bases). The TCR sequence derives from a female donor in good health, enrolled as a control in a pregnancy study. The material was peripheral blood, obtained in the third trimester of pregnancy. The DNA for the CDR3 is TGTGCCAGCAGTGATGATTGGGGCCGTGGTGAAAAACTGTTTTTT. Translation gives CASSDDWGRGEKLFF.